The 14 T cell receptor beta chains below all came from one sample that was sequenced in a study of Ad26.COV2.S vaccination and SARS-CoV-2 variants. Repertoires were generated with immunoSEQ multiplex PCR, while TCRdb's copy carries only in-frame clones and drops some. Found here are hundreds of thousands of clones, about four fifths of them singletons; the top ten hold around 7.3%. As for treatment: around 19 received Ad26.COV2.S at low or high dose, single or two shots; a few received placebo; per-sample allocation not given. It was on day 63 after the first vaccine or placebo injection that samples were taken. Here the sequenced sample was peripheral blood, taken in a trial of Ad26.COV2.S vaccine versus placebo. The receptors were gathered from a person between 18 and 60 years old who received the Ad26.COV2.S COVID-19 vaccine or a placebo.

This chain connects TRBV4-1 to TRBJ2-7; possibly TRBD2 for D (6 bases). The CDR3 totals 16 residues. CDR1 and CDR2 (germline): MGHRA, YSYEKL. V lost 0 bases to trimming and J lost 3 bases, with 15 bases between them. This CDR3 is CASSQDPGGLIYEQYF. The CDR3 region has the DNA TGCGCCAGCAGCCAAGACCCCGGGGGTCTTATCTACGAGCAGTACTTC.

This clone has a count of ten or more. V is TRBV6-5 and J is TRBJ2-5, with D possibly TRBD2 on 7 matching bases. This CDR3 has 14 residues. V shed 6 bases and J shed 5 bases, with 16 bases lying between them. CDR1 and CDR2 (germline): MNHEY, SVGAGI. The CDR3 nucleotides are TGTGCCAGCAGCCACGGGGGCGGGGGTGAGACCCAGTACTTC. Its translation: CASSHGGGGETQYF.

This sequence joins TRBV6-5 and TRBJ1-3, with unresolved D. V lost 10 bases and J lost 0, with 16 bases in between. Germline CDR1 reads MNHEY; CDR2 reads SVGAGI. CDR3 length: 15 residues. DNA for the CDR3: TGTGCCACCAAACCGGGCGGGAGCTCTGGAAACACCATATATTTT. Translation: CATKPGGSSGNTIYF.

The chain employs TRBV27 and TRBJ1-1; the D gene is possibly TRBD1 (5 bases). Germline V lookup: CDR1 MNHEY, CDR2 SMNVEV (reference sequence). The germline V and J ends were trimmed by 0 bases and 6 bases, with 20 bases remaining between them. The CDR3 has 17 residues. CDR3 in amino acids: CASSLSPARRWDAEAFF. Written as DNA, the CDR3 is TGTGCCAGCAGTTTATCTCCGGCGAGGCGGTGGGACGCTGAAGCTTTCTTT.

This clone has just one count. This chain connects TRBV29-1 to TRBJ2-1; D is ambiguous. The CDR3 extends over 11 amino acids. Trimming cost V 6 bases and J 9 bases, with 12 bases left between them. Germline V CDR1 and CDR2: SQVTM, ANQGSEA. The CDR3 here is CSVATYGEQFF. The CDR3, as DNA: TGCAGCGTCGCCACTTATGGTGAGCAGTTCTTC.

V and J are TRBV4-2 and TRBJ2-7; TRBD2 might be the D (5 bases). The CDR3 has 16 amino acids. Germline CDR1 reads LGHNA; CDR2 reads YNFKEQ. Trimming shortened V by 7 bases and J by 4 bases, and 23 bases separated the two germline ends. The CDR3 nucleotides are TGTGCCAGCACCCCAAGCGTTTCTTATAGCGCGTACGAGCAGTACTTC. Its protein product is CASTPSVSYSAYEQYF.

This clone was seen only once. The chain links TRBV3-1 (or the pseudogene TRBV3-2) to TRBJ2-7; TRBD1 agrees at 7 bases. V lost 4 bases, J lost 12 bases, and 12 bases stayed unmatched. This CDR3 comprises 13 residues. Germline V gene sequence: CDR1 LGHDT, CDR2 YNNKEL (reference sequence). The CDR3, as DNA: TGTGCCAGCAGCCTCCGACAGGGTCAGTCTACGTACTTC. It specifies CASSLRQGQSTYF.

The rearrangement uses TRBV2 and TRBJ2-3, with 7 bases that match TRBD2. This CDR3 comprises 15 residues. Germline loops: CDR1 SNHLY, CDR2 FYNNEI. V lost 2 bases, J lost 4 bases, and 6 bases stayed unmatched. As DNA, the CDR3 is TGTGCCAGCAGTGAACAGGGTGCGGGAGCAGATACGCAGTATTTT. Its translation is CASSEQGAGADTQYF.

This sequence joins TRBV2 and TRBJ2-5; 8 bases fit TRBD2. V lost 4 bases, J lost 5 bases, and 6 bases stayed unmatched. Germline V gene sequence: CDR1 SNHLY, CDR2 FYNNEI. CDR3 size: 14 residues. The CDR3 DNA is TGTGCCAGCAGTGGGAGAACTAGCGGCGAGACCCAGTACTTC. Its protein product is CASSGRTSGETQYF.

The CDR3, as DNA: TGTGCCAGCAGCCTTTCCAAGTTGGGAAGCGGGGCCAACGTCCTGACTTTC. Translated, it gives CASSLSKLGSGANVLTF. J is TRBJ2-6 and V is TRBV9; D gene ambiguous. The V and J ends lost 4 bases and 4 bases respectively, with 18 bases between them. The CDR3 covers 17 residues. From germline, CDR1 is SGDLS and CDR2 YYNGEE.

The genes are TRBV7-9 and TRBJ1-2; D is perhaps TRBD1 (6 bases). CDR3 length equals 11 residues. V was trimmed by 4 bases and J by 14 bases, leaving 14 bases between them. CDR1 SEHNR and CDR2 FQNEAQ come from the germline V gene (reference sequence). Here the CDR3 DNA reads TGTGCCAGCAGCTCGAACAGGGAGGGGACCTTC. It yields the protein CASSSNREGTF.

As DNA, the CDR3 is TGTGCCAGCAGCTTTGGGCAGGGAGGCCACGAGCAGTACTTC. Protein: CASSFGQGGHEQYF. This chain links TRBV11-3 with TRBJ2-7; TRBD2 is a possible D gene (6 bases). Germline assignment: CDR1 SGHNT and CDR2 YENEEA. The V end was cut by 3 bases, the J end by 5 bases, with 14 bases between. CDR3 length: 14 residues.

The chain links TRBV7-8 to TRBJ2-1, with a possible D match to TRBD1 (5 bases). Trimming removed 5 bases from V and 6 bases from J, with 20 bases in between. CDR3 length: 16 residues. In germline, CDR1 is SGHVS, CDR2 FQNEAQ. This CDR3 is CASSPRARVLGNEQFF. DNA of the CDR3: TGTGCCAGCAGCCCCCGGGCCAGGGTATTGGGCAATGAGCAGTTCTTC.

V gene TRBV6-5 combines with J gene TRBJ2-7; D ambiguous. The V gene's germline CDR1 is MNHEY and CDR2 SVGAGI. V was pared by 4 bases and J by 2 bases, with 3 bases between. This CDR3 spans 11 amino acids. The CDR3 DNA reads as TGTGCCAGCAGTTCAGCCTACGAGCAGTACTTC. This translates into CASSSAYEQYF.